This T cell receptor beta chain was observed in a study of blood T cells in healthy people across ages. This clonotype was recorded a few times. For the second PCR, which ran for 7 to 11 cycles, a sample-barcoded 5' primer and a J-beta primer mix were used. TCRdb fed the 5' RACE reads into MiXCR, producing one record per CDR3 protein. This table holds some 890,000 distinct CDR3 sequences, 29% found once. The CDR3 covers 16 residues. CDR1 and CDR2 (germline): LGHDT, YNNKEL (reference sequence). The ends were cut back, 0 bases at V and 0 bases at J, with 9 bases in the middle. The data also belong to a second study, concerning T cells of mothers and their children.

J is TRBJ1-3 and V is TRBV3-1; D ambiguous. The receptor comes from a woman between 35 and 50 years old in good health. The material sequenced was blood. The chain's CDR3 is CASSQDPWNSGNTIYF. As DNA, the CDR3 is TGTGCCAGCAGCCAAGACCCTTGGAACTCTGGAAACACCATATATTTT.